The 26 T cell receptor beta chains given below trace back to one sample, sequenced in a study of T cells in Graves' hyperthyroidism and ophthalmopathy. Researchers amplified the TCR beta CDR3 regions from RNA transcripts. RT-PCR in the first round (using the HTBI primer set) targeted the TCR CDR3. TCRdb re-called the multiplex PCR reads with MiXCR, one entry per CDR3 protein. The repertoire holds more than 550,000 distinct CDR3 sequences, 45% seen once, with 7% to 7.5% in the top ten. The sequenced material came from peripheral blood or thyroid tissue (not recorded which). The receptor set was obtained from an adult man with Graves' disease, either hyperthyroidism or ophthalmopathy (not recorded which).

The chain joins TRBV7-2 to TRBJ1-6; the D is unclear. Deletions cut 1 base from V and 13 bases from J, with 8 bases between. From germline, CDR1 is SGHTA and CDR2 FQGNSA. The CDR3 has 12 amino acids. The CDR3 reads CASSLVNQPLHF. The CDR3 nucleotides read TGTGCCAGCAGCTTAGTAAATCAGCCCCTCCACTTT.

Points on this clonotype: This may stem from a read error, because a much larger clone lies one nucleotide away. The chain joins TRBV14 to TRBJ1-1, with D unresolved. The CDR3 sequence is 12 residues long. The V gene lost 0 bases and the J gene lost 3 bases, with 2 bases spanning the gap. Germline V gene sequence: CDR1 SGHDN, CDR2 FVKESK. CDR3 in DNA: TGTGCCAGCAGCCAAGATTACACTGAAGCTTTCTTT. This gives the protein CASSQDYTEAFF.

This clonotype was found many times. The rearrangement joins TRBV7-6 to TRBJ1-2; the D is unclear. There are 14 residues in the CDR3. Looked up from germline, CDR1 is SGHVS and CDR2 is FNYEAQ. Trimming removed 1 base from V and 5 bases from J, with 11 bases in between. CDR3 loop: CASSLGSGSYGYTF. For the CDR3, the DNA is TGTGCCAGCAGCTTAGGTTCCGGATCTTATGGCTACACCTTC. The whole variable domain, remainder taken from reference TRBV7-6 and TRBJ1-2, is GAGVSQSPRYKVTKRGQDVALRCDPISGHVSLYWYRQALGQGPEFLTYFNYEAQQDKSGLPNDRFSAERPEGSISTLTIQRTEQRDSAMYRCASSLGSGSYGYTFGSGTRLTVV.

This clonotype was observed a few times. This chain uses TRBV7-8 with TRBJ1-1, with D tentatively TRBD1 (6 bases). Germline loops: CDR1 SGHVS, CDR2 FQNEAQ. The CDR3 runs 14 residues. Trimming took off 3 bases at V and 8 bases at J, with 16 bases between the two ends. The CDR3, as DNA: TGTGCCAGCAGCTTTGTACCACAGGGTCGAGAAGCTTTCTTT. It specifies CASSFVPQGREAFF.

The rearrangement uses TRBV11-2 and TRBJ1-2; D remains unclear. Germline CDR1 reads SGHAT; CDR2 reads FQNNGV. CDR3 length equals 15 residues. V was shortened by 3 bases and J by 0 bases, with 11 bases between the two germline ends. CDR3 in amino acids: CASSLEGSANYGYTF. DNA of the CDR3: TGTGCCAGCAGCTTGGAAGGGAGTGCTAACTATGGCTACACCTTC.

This clonotype has ten or more counts. V is TRBV24-1 and J is TRBJ1-2; 9 positions agree with TRBD1. This CDR3 is 12 amino acids long. With V trimmed by 7 bases and J by 9 bases, 5 bases remained unmatched. Germline-derived CDR1 and CDR2 are KGHDR and SFDVKD. CDR3 coding DNA: TGTGCCACCAGCCCGGGACAGGGCCGCTACACCTTC. Protein sequence: CATSPGQGRYTF.

This chain uses TRBV6-6 with TRBJ2-7, with TRBD2 matching over 7 bases. This CDR3 contains 16 residues. After removal of 6 bases from V and 0 bases from J, the junction contained 11 bases not matched to a gene. From germline, CDR1 is MNHNY and CDR2 SVGAGI (reference sequence). For the CDR3, the DNA is TGTGCCAGCAGATCCTTCCCTAGCGGTTCCTCCTACGAGCAGTACTTC. Its protein is CASRSFPSGSSYEQYF.

This clonotype was seen only a few times. The chain is built from TRBV5-1 and TRBJ1-5, with TRBD1 matching 9 bases. V trimming: 4 bases; J trimming: 6 bases; junction bases outside the gene matches: 11. The CDR3 totals 16 residues. Germline CDR1 and CDR2: SGHRS and YFSETQ. CDR3 amino acids: CASSPQPTGGGQPQHF. The DNA of the CDR3 is TGCGCCAGCAGCCCCCAACCGACAGGGGGAGGTCAGCCCCAGCATTTT.

This clonotype was counted between two and nine times. A much larger clone is a single base away; this may be a read error. The rearrangement joins TRBV7-2 to TRBJ1-3; no clear D. Germline V gives CDR1 SGHTA, CDR2 FQGNSA. V gave up 5 bases and J gave up 0 bases, with 8 bases separating them. There are 14 residues in the CDR3. CDR3 DNA sequence: TGTGCCAGCAGCCGGGCAGGCTCTGGAAACACCATATATTTT. Amino acid sequence: CASSRAGSGNTIYF.

This clonotype was seen more than once but under ten times. Just one base apart from a much larger clone, this may be a read error. The CDR3 DNA reads as TGTGCCGCCAGTCCAGGAGACTATGGCTACACCTTC. Amino acids: CAASPGDYGYTF. The rearrangement uses TRBV24-1 and TRBJ1-2, with D hard to call. Germline V gene sequence: CDR1 KGHDR, CDR2 SFDVKD. The CDR3 sequence is 12 residues long.

The chain uses TRBV7-8 and TRBJ2-5, with 7 bases lining up with TRBD2. J gave up 5 bases and V 5 bases, and 8 bases lay outside the gene matches. Germline V lookup: CDR1 SGHVS, CDR2 FQNEAQ. The CDR3 consists of 14 residues. The CDR3 spells CASSQREGHETQYF. CDR3 in DNA: TGTGCCAGCAGCCAAAGGGAGGGTCACGAGACCCAGTACTTC.

The CDR3 DNA reads TGCGCCAGCAGCTTGTCCGGGCCCGATCAGCCCCAGCATTTT. This gives the protein CASSLSGPDQPQHF. The chain is built from TRBV5-1 and TRBJ1-5; D unclear. Trimming took off 1 base at V and 5 bases at J, with 10 bases between the two ends. The CDR3 covers 14 residues. Germline loops: CDR1 SGHRS, CDR2 YFSETQ.

The CDR3 here is CSALDRYHYTF. The CDR3 bases are TGCAGTGCTCTAGACCGATACCACTACACCTTC. J is TRBJ1-2 and V is TRBV20-1; unclear D gene. Trimming left V 5 bases short and J 10 bases short, with 14 bases between. The V gene's germline CDR1 is DFQATT and CDR2 SNEGSKA (reference sequence). CDR3 length: 11 amino acids.

V gene TRBV12-3 or TRBV12-4 combines with J gene TRBJ1-5; 8 bases are a match to TRBD1. J lost 3 bases, V lost 5 bases, and 9 bases had no gene match. This CDR3 is built from 16 residues. This CDR3 is CASSTKGGQVNQPQHF. The CDR3 DNA follows: TGTGCCAGCAGTACAAAGGGGGGACAGGTCAATCAGCCCCAGCATTTT.

J is TRBJ1-5 and V is TRBV10-3; D may be TRBD1 (5 bases). CDR1 is ENHRY and CDR2 is SYGVKD in the germline V gene. With 2 bases removed from V and 6 bases from J, the gap between germline ends came to 14 bases. The CDR3 runs to 15 residues. The CDR3 DNA follows: TGTGCCATCAGTGAGACGACATTGGGGACTCAGCCCCAGCATTTT. It codes for CAISETTLGTQPQHF.

The chain recombines TRBV2 with TRBJ2-7, with no clear D. Per the germline V gene, CDR1 is SNHLY and CDR2 is FYNNEI. The CDR3 is 13 amino acids. V lost 4 bases and J 3 bases, leaving 10 bases between the germline ends. This CDR3 is CASSVMGGYEQYF. The DNA for the CDR3 is TGTGCCAGCAGTGTGATGGGCGGCTACGAGCAGTACTTC.

On this clonotype: Sequence at one end of the junction differs from germline and may be a read error. The genes are TRBV7-9 and TRBJ1-4, with 10 positions matching TRBD1. Germline-derived CDR1 and CDR2 are SEHNR and FQNEAQ (reference sequence). This CDR3 spans 8 amino acids. The CDR3 bases are TGTGCCACCGGGACAGGGGCATTT. It encodes CATGTGAF.

This clonotype was seen at least ten times. The CDR3 region is CASSSRGQGGYTF. The CDR3 nucleotides are TGTGCCAGCAGCTCCAGGGGACAGGGCGGCTACACCTTC. The J gene is TRBJ1-2, the V gene TRBV7-6, with 9 bases identical to TRBD1. Unmatched junction bases numbered 5, after V lost 4 bases and J lost 8 bases. The CDR3 runs to 13 residues. Looked up from germline, CDR1 is SGHVS and CDR2 is FNYEAQ.

At least ten counts were recorded for this clonotype. The V and J genes are TRBV29-1 and TRBJ1-6, with TRBD1 matching over 7 bases. Germline V lookup: CDR1 SQVTM, CDR2 ANQGSEA. V lost 4 bases to trimming and J lost 10 bases; unmatched junction nucleotides: 10. The CDR3 spans 14 residues. In DNA, the CDR3 is TGCAGCGTTGGACCCGACAGGGTGGGATCACCCCTCCACTTT. This encodes CSVGPDRVGSPLHF.

The J gene is TRBJ1-2, the V gene TRBV2, with TRBD1 matching 9 bases. V gave up 7 bases and J gave up 5 bases; unmatched junction bases: 14. The CDR3 sequence is 16 residues long. Per germline, CDR1 SNHLY and CDR2 FYNNEI. CDR3 sequence: CASTPGGTGSEYGYTF. CDR3 nucleotides: TGTGCCAGCACCCCAGGGGGGACAGGGTCGGAATATGGCTACACCTTC.

The chain uses TRBV7-9 and TRBJ1-4; no clear D gene. V was shortened by 2 bases and J by 7 bases, with 5 bases between the two germline ends. This CDR3 has 12 amino acids. From germline, CDR1 is SEHNR and CDR2 FQNEAQ (reference sequence). CDR3 loop: CASSLWSEKLFF. The DNA for the CDR3 is TGTGCCAGCAGCTTATGGTCTGAAAAACTGTTTTTT.

The genes are TRBV7-8 and TRBJ2-5; maybe TRBD2 (5 bases). CDR3 length: 13 amino acids. From germline, CDR1 is SGHVS and CDR2 FQNEAQ. Trimming pared 5 bases from V and 2 bases from J, leaving 9 bases between. DNA of the CDR3: TGTGCCAGCAGCCCCCCGGGGCAAGAGACCCAGTACTTC. As protein: CASSPPGQETQYF.

Turning to this clonotype: At one boundary the junction diverges from the germline segment, which might be a read error. The CDR3 sequence: CASSETRVGNEQFF. In DNA, the CDR3 is TGTGCCTCCAGTGAGACTAGGGTGGGCAATGAGCAGTTCTTC. The chain links TRBV24-1 to TRBJ2-1; D possibly corresponds to TRBD2 (6 bases). Germline values: CDR1 KGHDR, CDR2 SFDVKD. The CDR3 extends over 14 amino acids.

There are a few counts of this clonotype. V gene TRBV6-5 combines with J gene TRBJ2-5; 9 bases match TRBD2. In germline, CDR1 is MNHEY, CDR2 SVGAGI. With 0 bases clipped from V and 4 bases from J, the junction kept 6 bases outside the gene matches. The length of the CDR3 is 16 residues. The CDR3 nucleotides read TGTGCCAGCAGTTACTCGGCCCTAGCGGGGCGAGAGACCCAGTACTTC. Its translation is CASSYSALAGRETQYF.

This clonotype showed up many times. The chain joins TRBV12-3 or TRBV12-4 to TRBJ2-5, with D hard to call. The CDR3 covers 12 residues. V lost 5 bases and J lost 5, with 9 bases in between. CDR3 sequence (DNA): TGTGCCAGCAGTCTGCAGGTCGAGACCCAGTACTTC. It yields the protein CASSLQVETQYF.

CDR3: CSASWMNTEAFF. As DNA, the CDR3 is TGCAGTGCTAGTTGGATGAACACTGAAGCTTTCTTT. The V call is TRBV20-1, the J call TRBJ1-1, with D unclear. This CDR3 has 12 residues. Trimming took off 3 bases at V and 0 bases at J, with 5 bases between the two ends. Germline V lookup: CDR1 DFQATT, CDR2 SNEGSKA (reference sequence).